This section outlines one TCR beta chain sequence together with its context. With 2 bases clipped from V and 4 bases from J, the junction kept 13 bases outside the gene matches. The CDR3 is 18 residues long. The V gene's germline CDR1 is SNHLY and CDR2 FYNNEI. The data were taken from a study of shared clonotypes between healthy human individuals. In the naive CD8 group, cells lacked CD45RO and were positively selected for CCR7, so terminally differentiated effector memory CD45RA+ cells were left out. Across several immunoSEQ plates, the genomic DNA of each subset was split evenly. Per the original data handling: Owing to the provision of junction-only sequences devoid of quality scores by immunoSEQ, filtering differed. Profiled with immunoSEQ multiplex PCR; TCRdb holds only in-frame clones, not every one. V, J and clone size are taken as reported in that table, and D and trimming were inferred from the DNA itself. The table records around 2,000,000 clones, more than 85% of them present only once.

The sequencing input was naive CD8+ T cells from PBMCs. J is TRBJ2-3 and V is TRBV2; TRBD2 aligns across 9 bases. This TCR was sampled from a young man in good health. Some clones in this sample may be carry-over from other donors' samples. In DNA form, the CDR3 reads TGTGCCAGCAGTGAATCGTCGGTGGCGGGAGGGTGGGCAGATACGCAGTATTTT. Amino acids: CASSESSVAGGWADTQYF.